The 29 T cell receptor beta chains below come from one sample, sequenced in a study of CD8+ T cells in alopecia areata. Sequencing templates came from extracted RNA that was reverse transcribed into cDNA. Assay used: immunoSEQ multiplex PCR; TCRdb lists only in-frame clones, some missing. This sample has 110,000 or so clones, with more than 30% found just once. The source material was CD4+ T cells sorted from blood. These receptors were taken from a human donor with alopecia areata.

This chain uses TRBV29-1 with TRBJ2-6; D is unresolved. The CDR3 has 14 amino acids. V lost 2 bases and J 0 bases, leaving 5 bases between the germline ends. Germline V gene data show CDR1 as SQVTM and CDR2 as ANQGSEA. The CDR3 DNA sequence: TGCAGCGTTGAACTCAGCTCTGGGGCCAACGTCCTGACTTTC. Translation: CSVELSSGANVLTF.

CDR3 sequence (DNA): TGCGCCAGCAGAGGCTTCCAGGTAACCGAGCAGTACTTC. It codes for CASRGFQVTEQYF. The chain uses TRBV5-1 and TRBJ2-7; unclear D gene. V shed 5 bases and J shed 6 bases, with 15 bases lying between them. Germline assignment: CDR1 SGHRS and CDR2 YFSETQ. This CDR3 has 13 residues.

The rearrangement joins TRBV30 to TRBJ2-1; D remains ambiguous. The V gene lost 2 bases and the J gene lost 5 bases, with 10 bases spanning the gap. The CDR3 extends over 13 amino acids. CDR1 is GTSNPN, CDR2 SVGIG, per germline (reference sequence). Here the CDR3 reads CAWSTNLNNEQFF. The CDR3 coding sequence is TGTGCCTGGAGTACGAACCTAAACAATGAGCAGTTCTTC.

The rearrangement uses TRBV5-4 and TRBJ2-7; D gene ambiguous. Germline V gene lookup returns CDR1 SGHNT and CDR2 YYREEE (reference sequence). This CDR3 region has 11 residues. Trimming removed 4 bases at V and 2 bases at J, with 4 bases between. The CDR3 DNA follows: TGTGCCAGCAGCACAGCCTACGAGCAGTACTTC. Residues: CASSTAYEQYF.

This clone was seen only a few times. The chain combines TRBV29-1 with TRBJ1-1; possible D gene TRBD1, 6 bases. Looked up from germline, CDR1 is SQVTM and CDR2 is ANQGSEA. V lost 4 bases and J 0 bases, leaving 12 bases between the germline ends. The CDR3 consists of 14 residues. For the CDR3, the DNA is TGCAGCGTTGGGGGGGCCGGATTGAACACTGAAGCTTTCTTT. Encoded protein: CSVGGAGLNTEAFF.

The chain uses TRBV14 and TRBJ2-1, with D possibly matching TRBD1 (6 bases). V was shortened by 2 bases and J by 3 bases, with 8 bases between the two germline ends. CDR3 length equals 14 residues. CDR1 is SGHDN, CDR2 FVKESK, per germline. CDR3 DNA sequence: TGTGCCAGCAGCCAAAGGGACAACTACAATGAGCAGTTCTTC. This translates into CASSQRDNYNEQFF.

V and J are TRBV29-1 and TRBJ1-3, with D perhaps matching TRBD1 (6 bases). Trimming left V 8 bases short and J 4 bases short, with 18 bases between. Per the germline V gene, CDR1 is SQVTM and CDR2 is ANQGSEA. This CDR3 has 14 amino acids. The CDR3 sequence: CSCAPGGPGNTIYF. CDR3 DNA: TGCAGCTGCGCCCCCGGGGGCCCGGGAAACACCATATATTTT.

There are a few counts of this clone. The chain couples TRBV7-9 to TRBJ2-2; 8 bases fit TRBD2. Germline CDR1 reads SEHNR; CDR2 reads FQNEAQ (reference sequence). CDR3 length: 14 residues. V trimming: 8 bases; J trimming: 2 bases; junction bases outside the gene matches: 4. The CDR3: CASVLAGNTGELFF. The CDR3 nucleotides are TGTGCCAGCGTCCTAGCGGGCAACACCGGGGAGCTGTTTTTT.

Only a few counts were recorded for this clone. CDR3 coding DNA: TGTGCCAGCAGTTTTGACAACGGCCCCGAGCAGTACTTC. Its translation is CASSFDNGPEQYF. J is TRBJ2-7 and V is TRBV28, with D unresolved. In germline, CDR1 is MDHEN, CDR2 SYDVKM. V was trimmed by 3 bases and J by 6 bases, leaving 12 bases between them. This CDR3 is built from 13 residues. The full variable domain, rest sourced from reference TRBV28 and TRBJ2-7, is DVKVTQSSRYLVKRTGEKVFLECVQDMDHENMFWYRQDPGLGLRLIYFSYDVKMKEKGDIPEGYSVSREKKERFSLILESASTNQTSMYLCASSFDNGPEQYFGPGTRLTVT.

CDR3 residues: CAVSGGLYNEQFF. The CDR3 coding sequence is TGTGCTGTGAGCGGGGGCCTCTACAATGAGCAGTTCTTC. The rearrangement uses TRBV11-2 and TRBJ2-1, with TRBD2 matching over 8 bases. Germline V gives CDR1 SGHAT, CDR2 FQNNGV. The length of the CDR3 is 13 residues.

The CDR3 DNA sequence: TGCAGCGTTGCGGATGCAGAGCAGTACTTC. Amino acids: CSVADAEQYF. This chain connects TRBV29-1 to TRBJ2-7; D call uncertain. The CDR3 is 10 residues long. Germline CDR1 is SQVTM and CDR2 is ANQGSEA. V was clipped by 4 bases and J by 7 bases, with 8 bases between them.

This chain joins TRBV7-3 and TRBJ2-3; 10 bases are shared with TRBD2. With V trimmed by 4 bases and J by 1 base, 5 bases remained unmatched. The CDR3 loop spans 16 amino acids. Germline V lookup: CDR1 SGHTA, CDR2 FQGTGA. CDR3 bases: TGTGCCAGCAGCTATACCGGGACTAGCGGCACAGATACGCAGTATTTT. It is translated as CASSYTGTSGTDTQYF.

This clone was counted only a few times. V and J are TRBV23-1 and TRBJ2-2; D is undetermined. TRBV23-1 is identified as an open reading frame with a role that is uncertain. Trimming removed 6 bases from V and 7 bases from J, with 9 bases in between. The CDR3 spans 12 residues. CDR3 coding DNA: TGCGCCAGCAGGGGATTTGACGGGGAGCTGTTTTTT. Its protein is CASRGFDGELFF.

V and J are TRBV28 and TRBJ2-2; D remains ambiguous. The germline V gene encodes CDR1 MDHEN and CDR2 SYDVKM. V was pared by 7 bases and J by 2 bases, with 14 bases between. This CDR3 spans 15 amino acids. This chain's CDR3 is CASNLGRRNTGELFF. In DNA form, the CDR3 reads TGTGCCAGCAACCTCGGTAGGAGAAACACCGGGGAGCTGTTTTTT.

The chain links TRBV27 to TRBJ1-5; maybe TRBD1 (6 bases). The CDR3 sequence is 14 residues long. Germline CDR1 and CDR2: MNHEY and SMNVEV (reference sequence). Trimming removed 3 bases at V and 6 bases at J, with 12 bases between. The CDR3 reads CASSLIVGAQPQHF. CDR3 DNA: TGTGCCAGCAGTTTGATTGTGGGGGCTCAGCCCCAGCATTTT.

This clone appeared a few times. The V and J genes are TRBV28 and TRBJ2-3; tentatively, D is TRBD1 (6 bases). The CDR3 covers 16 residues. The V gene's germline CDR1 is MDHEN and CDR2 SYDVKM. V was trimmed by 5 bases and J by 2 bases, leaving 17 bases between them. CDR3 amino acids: CASSPLGTPNTDTQYF. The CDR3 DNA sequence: TGTGCCAGCAGTCCCCTTGGGACACCTAACACAGATACGCAGTATTTT.

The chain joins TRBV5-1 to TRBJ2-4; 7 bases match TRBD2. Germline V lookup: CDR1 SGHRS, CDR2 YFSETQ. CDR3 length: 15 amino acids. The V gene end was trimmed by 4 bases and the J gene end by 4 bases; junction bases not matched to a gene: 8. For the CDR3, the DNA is TGCGCCAGCAGCAGAACCGGGACTACAAAAAACATTCAGTACTTC. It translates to CASSRTGTTKNIQYF.

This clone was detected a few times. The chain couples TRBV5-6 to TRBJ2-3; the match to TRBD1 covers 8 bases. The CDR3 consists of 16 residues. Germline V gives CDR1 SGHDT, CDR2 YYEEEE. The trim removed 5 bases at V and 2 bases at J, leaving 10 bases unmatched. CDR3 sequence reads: CASRSQGQVFTDTQYF. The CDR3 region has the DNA TGTGCCAGCAGGTCCCAGGGACAGGTCTTCACAGATACGCAGTATTTT.

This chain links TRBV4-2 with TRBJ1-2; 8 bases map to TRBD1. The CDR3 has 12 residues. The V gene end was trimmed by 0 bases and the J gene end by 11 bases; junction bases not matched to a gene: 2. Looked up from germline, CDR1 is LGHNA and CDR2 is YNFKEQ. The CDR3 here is CASSQEDRAYTF. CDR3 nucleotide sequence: TGTGCCAGCAGCCAAGAGGACAGGGCTTACACCTTC.

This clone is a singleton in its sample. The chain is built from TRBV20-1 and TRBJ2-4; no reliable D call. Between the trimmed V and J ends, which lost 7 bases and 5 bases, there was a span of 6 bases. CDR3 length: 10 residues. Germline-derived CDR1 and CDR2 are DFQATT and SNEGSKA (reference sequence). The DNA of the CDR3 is TGCAGTGTTTTCCAAAACATTCAGTACTTC. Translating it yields CSVFQNIQYF.

The chain's CDR3 is CASSTGTSGPYEQYF. The CDR3 coding sequence is TGCGCCAGCAGCACAGGGACTAGCGGACCCTACGAGCAGTACTTC. V is TRBV5-1 and J is TRBJ2-7; 11 bases match TRBD2. Germline V gene lookup returns CDR1 SGHRS and CDR2 YFSETQ. There are 15 residues in the CDR3. Unmatched junction bases numbered 5, after V lost 4 bases and J lost 2 bases. Full variable domain (missing parts from reference TRBV5-1 and TRBJ2-7): KAGVTQTPRYLIKTRGQQVTLSCSPISGHRSVSWYQQTPGQGLQFLFEYFSETQRNKGNFPGRFSGRQFSNSRSEMNVSTLELGDSALYLCASSTGTSGPYEQYFGPGTRLTVT.

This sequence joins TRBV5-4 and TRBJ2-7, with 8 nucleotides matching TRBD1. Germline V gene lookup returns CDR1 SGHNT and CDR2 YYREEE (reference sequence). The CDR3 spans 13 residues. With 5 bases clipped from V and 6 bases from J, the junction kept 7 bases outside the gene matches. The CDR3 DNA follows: TGTGCCAGCAGGAACCAGGGGGCTGGCGAGCAGTACTTC. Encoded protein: CASRNQGAGEQYF.

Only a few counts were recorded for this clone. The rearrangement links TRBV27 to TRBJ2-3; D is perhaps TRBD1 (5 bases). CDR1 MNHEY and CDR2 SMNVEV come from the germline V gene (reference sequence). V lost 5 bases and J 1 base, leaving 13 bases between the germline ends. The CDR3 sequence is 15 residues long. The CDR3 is CASSTTGAGTDTQYF. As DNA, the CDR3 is TGTGCCAGCAGTACTACAGGAGCCGGCACAGATACGCAGTATTTT.

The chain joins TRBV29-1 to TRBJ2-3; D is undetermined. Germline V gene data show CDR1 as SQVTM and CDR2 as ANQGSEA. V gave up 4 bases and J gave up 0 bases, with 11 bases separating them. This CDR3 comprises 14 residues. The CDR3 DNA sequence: TGCAGCGTTGCTCTGCAGCTTAGCACAGATACGCAGTATTTT. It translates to CSVALQLSTDTQYF.

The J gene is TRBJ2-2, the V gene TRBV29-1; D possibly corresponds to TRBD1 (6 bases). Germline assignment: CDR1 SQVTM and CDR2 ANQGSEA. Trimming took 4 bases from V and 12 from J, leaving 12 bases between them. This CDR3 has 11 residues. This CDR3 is CSVAGQGQLFF. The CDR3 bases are TGCAGCGTTGCGGGGCAGGGGCAGCTGTTTTTT.

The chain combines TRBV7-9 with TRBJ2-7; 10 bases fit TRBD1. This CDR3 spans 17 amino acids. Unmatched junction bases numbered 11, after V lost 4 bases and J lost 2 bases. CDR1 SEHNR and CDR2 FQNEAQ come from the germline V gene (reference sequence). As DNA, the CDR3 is TGTGCCAGCAGCTCCGATGGGACCGGGACAGGGGCCTACGAGCAGTACTTC. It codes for CASSSDGTGTGAYEQYF.

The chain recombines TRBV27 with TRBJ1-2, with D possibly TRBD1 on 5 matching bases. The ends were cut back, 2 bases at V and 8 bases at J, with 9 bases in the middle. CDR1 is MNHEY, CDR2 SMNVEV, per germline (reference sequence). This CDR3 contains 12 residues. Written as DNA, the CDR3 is TGTGCCAGCAGTTTACGGGACGAAGGCTACACCTTC. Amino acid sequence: CASSLRDEGYTF.

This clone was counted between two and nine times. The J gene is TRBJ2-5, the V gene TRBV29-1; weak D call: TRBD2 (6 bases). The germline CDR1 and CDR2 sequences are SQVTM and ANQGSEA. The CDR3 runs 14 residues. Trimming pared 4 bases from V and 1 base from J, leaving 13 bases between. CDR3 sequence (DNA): TGCAGCGTTGCGACCACTAGCAGCCAAGAGACCCAGTACTTC. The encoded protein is CSVATTSSQETQYF.

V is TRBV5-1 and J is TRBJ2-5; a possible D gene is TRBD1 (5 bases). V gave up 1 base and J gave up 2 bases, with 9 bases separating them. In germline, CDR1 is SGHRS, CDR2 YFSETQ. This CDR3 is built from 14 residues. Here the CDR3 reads CASSLRQIQETQYF. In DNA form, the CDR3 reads TGCGCCAGCAGCTTGCGACAGATACAAGAGACCCAGTACTTC. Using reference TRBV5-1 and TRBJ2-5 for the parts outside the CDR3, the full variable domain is KAGVTQTPRYLIKTRGQQVTLSCSPISGHRSVSWYQQTPGQGLQFLFEYFSETQRNKGNFPGRFSGRQFSNSRSEMNVSTLELGDSALYLCASSLRQIQETQYFGPGTRLLVL.